A selection of T cell receptor beta chains follows, all from one sample in a study of blood T cell repertoires in COVID-19. TCRdb's copy holds only in-frame clones and misses some; the assay was immunoSEQ multiplex PCR. The sample carries 200,000 to 250,000 clones, around 88% recorded once. Sequenced sample: PBMCs or T cells enriched from blood (not recorded which). The receptors stem from a woman aged 25 to 39 who had recovered from COVID-19. Each CDR3 is given with its conserved first and last residue. The D gene is left open where the match is weak. Size is stated for part of the rows, as once, few or many counts, or as a class when the clone is expanded.

D gene,V gene,clone size,J gene,CDR3 protein,CDR3 DNA
NA,TRBV18,NA,TRBJ2-7,CASSSTTGRQPYEQYF,TGTGCCAGCTCATCCACGACCGGGAGACAACCTTACGAGCAGTACTTC
NA,TRBV7-2,NA,TRBJ2-7,CASSLDSVSYEQYF,TGTGCCAGCAGCCTTGACAGCGTGAGTTACGAGCAGTACTTC
NA,TRBV14,NA,TRBJ2-7,CASSQAWPTYEQYF,TGTGCCAGCAGCCAAGCCTGGCCAACCTACGAGCAGTACTTC
NA,TRBV9,NA,TRBJ2-7,CASSVGWQGSYEQYF,TGTGCCAGCAGCGTAGGGTGGCAGGGTTCGTACGAGCAGTACTTC
TRBD1,TRBV3-1/TRBV3-2,NA,TRBJ1-1,CASSRTQGANTFSTEAFF,TGTGCCAGCAGCCGAACACAGGGGGCTAATACGTTTAGCACTGAAGCTTTCTTT
TRBD2,TRBV18,NA,TRBJ2-3,CASSRGLARDTQYF,TGTGCCAGCTCAAGGGGACTAGCGAGAGATACGCAGTATTTT
TRBD1,TRBV18,few,TRBJ1-2,CASSPRDSDGYTF,TGTGCCAGCTCACCTCGGGACAGCGATGGCTACACCTTC
NA,TRBV6-2/TRBV6-3,NA,TRBJ1-1,CASSKLNWGRSPRDTEAFF,TGTGCCAGCAGCAAGCTTAATTGGGGGAGGAGCCCAAGGGACACTGAAGCTTTCTTT
NA,TRBV19,NA,TRBJ1-2,CASSISSQVYGYTF,TGTGCCAGTAGTATATCTTCCCAGGTCTATGGCTACACCTTC
TRBD1,TRBV19,NA,TRBJ1-5,CASNIRTGVLYQPQHF,TGTGCCAGTAACATCCGCACAGGGGTTCTTTATCAGCCCCAGCATTTT
TRBD1,TRBV29-1,once,TRBJ1-4,CSVLQGAANEKLFF,TGCAGCGTTTTACAGGGGGCGGCTAATGAAAAACTGTTTTTT
NA,TRBV3-1/TRBV3-2,NA,TRBJ2-5,CASSKNSGQETQYF,TGTGCCAGCAGCAAGAATAGCGGCCAAGAGACCCAGTACTTC
TRBD1,TRBV28,NA,TRBJ1-1,CASKVTGWTEAFF,TGTGCCAGCAAGGTGACAGGGTGGACTGAAGCTTTCTTT
NA,TRBV3-1/TRBV3-2,NA,TRBJ2-2,CASSHFETRRVTGELFF,TGTGCCAGCAGCCACTTCGAGACTAGGCGTGTAACCGGGGAGCTGTTTTTT
NA,TRBV18,few,TRBJ1-5,CASSPAGVDNQPQHF,TGTGCCAGCTCACCAGCAGGGGTCGACAATCAGCCCCAGCATTTT
NA,TRBV11-2,NA,TRBJ2-5,CASSFFSYRSLPHQETQYF,TGTGCCAGCAGCTTTTTTTCGTACAGGAGCCTACCCCACCAAGAGACCCAGTACTTC
NA,TRBV12-3/TRBV12-4,NA,TRBJ1-1,CASSRGYGTEAFF,TGTGCCAGCAGCCGGGGGTACGGGACTGAAGCTTTCTTT
NA,TRBV15,NA,TRBJ2-7,CATSPRTTGYEQYF,TGTGCCACCAGCCCTCGAACGACAGGCTACGAGCAGTACTTC
TRBD2,TRBV30,NA,TRBJ2-7,CAWSLSGRAGRQYF,TGTGCCTGGAGCCTCAGCGGGAGGGCCGGTCGGCAGTACTTC
TRBD1,TRBV4-3,NA,TRBJ1-1,CASSQDRDRRNTEAFF,TGCGCCAGCAGCCAAGATAGGGACAGGAGAAACACTGAAGCTTTCTTT
NA,TRBV28,NA,TRBJ2-7,CASKFRRTISSEQYF,TGTGCCAGCAAGTTTAGAAGGACAATAAGTTCCGAGCAGTACTTC
TRBD1,TRBV19,once,TRBJ1-1,CASSPTGGDTEAFF,TGTGCCAGTAGCCCGACAGGGGGGGACACTGAAGCTTTCTTT
NA,TRBV2,NA,TRBJ2-2,CASRNPTEYTGELFF,TGTGCCAGCAGAAACCCTACAGAATACACCGGGGAGCTGTTTTTT
TRBD1,TRBV2,NA,TRBJ1-5,CAIGQGRNQPQHF,TGTGCCATCGGACAGGGTAGGAATCAGCCCCAGCATTTT
NA,TRBV5-6,once,TRBJ1-3,CASSPRTVHSGNTIYF,TGTGCCAGCAGCCCCCGGACAGTCCACTCTGGAAACACCATATATTTT
TRBD1,TRBV5-1,NA,TRBJ1-2,CASSYRGQALDGYTF,TGCGCCAGCAGCTACAGGGGGCAGGCTTTAGATGGCTACACCTTC
NA,TRBV28,NA,TRBJ2-7,CASSGLYEQYF,TGTGCCAGCAGCGGTCTCTACGAGCAGTACTTC
NA,TRBV18,NA,TRBJ1-5,CASSQSASPQGVGNQPQHF,TGTGCCAGCTCACAAAGCGCTTCCCCGCAGGGTGTCGGCAATCAGCCCCAGCATTTT
NA,TRBV4-3,NA,TRBJ1-1,CASSPDIMSTEAFF,TGCGCCAGCAGCCCGGACATAATGAGCACTGAAGCTTTCTTT
NA,TRBV29-1,NA,TRBJ2-2,CSVDRANTGELFF,TGCAGCGTTGATCGGGCGAACACCGGGGAGCTGTTTTTT
TRBD1,TRBV27,NA,TRBJ2-1,CASSRDRGGNEQFF,TGTGCCAGCAGCAGGGACAGGGGGGGCAATGAGCAGTTCTTC
NA,TRBV19,NA,TRBJ2-2,CASSFSGLTTGELFF,TGTGCCAGTTCGTTTTCGGGACTTACCACCGGGGAGCTGTTTTTT
NA,TRBV30,NA,TRBJ2-7,CAWRSNYEQYF,TGTGCCTGGAGGTCAAATTACGAGCAGTACTTC
NA,TRBV7-9,NA,TRBJ2-3,CASSQGLSTDTQYF,TGTGCCAGCAGCCAGGGTCTGAGCACAGATACGCAGTATTTT
NA,TRBV11-3,NA,TRBJ2-1,CASSLDRMSGRQFF,TGTGCCAGCAGCTTAGACAGGATGAGCGGTAGGCAGTTCTTC
NA,TRBV3-1/TRBV3-2,once,TRBJ1-5,CASSHGGPSNQPQHF,TGTGCCAGCAGCCATGGGGGCCCTAGCAATCAGCCCCAGCATTTT
NA,TRBV4-3,NA,TRBJ2-3,CASSQGSGGNTDTQYF,TGCGCCAGCAGCCAAGGGTCTGGCGGGAACACAGATACGCAGTATTTT
NA,TRBV9,NA,TRBJ2-1,CASSVEERGSRQFF,TGTGCCAGCAGCGTAGAGGAGCGAGGCTCTAGGCAGTTCTTC
TRBD1,TRBV19,NA,TRBJ1-4,CASSIDPSQLDRVNEKLFF,TGTGCCAGTAGTATAGACCCGTCACAACTTGACAGGGTTAATGAAAAACTGTTTTTT
TRBD2,TRBV9,NA,TRBJ2-1,CASSVGGRNSYNEQFF,TGTGCCAGCAGCGTAGGCGGGAGGAACTCCTACAATGAGCAGTTCTTC
TRBD1,TRBV7-9,NA,TRBJ2-7,CASAVDRGSSYEQYF,TGTGCCAGCGCCGTAGACAGGGGGAGCTCCTACGAGCAGTACTTC